Ten or more counts support the clone carrying this T cell receptor (beta chain). Its specificity is unknown. Trimming left V 0 bases short and J 0 bases short, with 9 bases between. CDR3 size: 16 residues. Germline V gene data show CDR1 as MGHRA and CDR2 as YSYEKL. This record comes from a study of cytomegalovirus exposure and HLA in healthy donors. Study-wide results and caveats: CMV antigen specificity of a few CMV-associated chains was confirmed in vitro. The dataset shows that most TCR sequences were rare, while some public TCRs occurred in many donors. Listed as cytomegalovirus-associated were 150 to 200 TCR beta chains. Within the 95 to 150 validation repertoires, first-cohort TCR clusters tended to co-occur, according to a later analysis.

Profiled with immunoSEQ multiplex PCR; TCRdb holds only in-frame clones, not every one. This repertoire shows 150,000 or so clones, over 80% found once; its top ten account for 2% to 2.5%. Sequencing was done on a sample of PBMCs. This receptor was taken from a man aged 30-40 years in good health and CMV-seropositive. This chain connects TRBV4-1 to TRBJ1-3, with a possible D match to TRBD1 (5 bases). CDR3 nucleotide sequence: TGCGCCAGCAGCCAAGAACAGGCCTACTCTGGAAACACCATATATTTT. Its protein product is CASSQEQAYSGNTIYF.